The TCR beta chain described here comes from a study of siplizumab effects on memory and regulatory T cells. Sequencing was performed with immunoSEQ multiplex PCR; in TCRdb, only in-frame clones are kept and a portion is missing. The data contain 90,000 to 150,000 clones, roughly 95% of them singletons. The CDR3 loop spans 15 amino acids. V shed 4 bases and J 6 bases; nucleotides not matched to a gene: 8. Germline V gene data show CDR1 as MNHNY and CDR2 as SVGAGI (reference sequence). Sample: non-Treg CD4+ T cells sorted from blood. This clonotype was obtained from a human donor in good health. The genes are TRBV6-6 and TRBJ2-7; TRBD2 matches at 11 bases. CDR3 sequence: CASSWISGGAFEQYF. DNA for the CDR3: TGTGCCAGCAGTTGGATTAGCGGGGGGGCATTCGAGCAGTACTTC.